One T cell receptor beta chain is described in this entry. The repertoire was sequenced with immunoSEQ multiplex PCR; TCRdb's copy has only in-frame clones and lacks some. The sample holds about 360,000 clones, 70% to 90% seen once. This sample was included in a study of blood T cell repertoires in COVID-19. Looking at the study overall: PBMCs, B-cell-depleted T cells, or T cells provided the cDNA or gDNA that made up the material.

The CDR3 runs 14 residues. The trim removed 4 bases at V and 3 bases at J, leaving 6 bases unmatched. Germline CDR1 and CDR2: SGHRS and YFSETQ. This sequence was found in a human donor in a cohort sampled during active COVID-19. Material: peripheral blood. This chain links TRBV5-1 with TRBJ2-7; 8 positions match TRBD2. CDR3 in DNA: TGCGCCAGCAGCCGTAGCGGGACCATCTACGAGCAGTACTTC. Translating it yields CASSRSGTIYEQYF.